This TCR beta chain was obtained from a study of blood T cell repertoires in COVID-19. Overall study context: The United States, Italy and Spain were the sources of the acute and convalescent COVID-19 samples. PBMCs, B-cell-depleted T cells, or T cells provided the cDNA or gDNA that made up the material.

Germline CDR1 reads MDHEN; CDR2 reads SYDVKM. V lost 5 bases and J lost 1; bases outside the gene matches: 3. CDR3 size: 15 residues. Clones were sequenced by immunoSEQ multiplex PCR, and TCRdb holds only the in-frame ones, with some missing. The data show about 250,000 clones, just over 85% seen once. The chain has TRBV28 and TRBJ2-3; 10 bases align to TRBD1. Sequencing was carried out using PBMCs or T cells enriched from blood (not recorded which). The sequence derives from a man between 18 and 35 years old who had recovered from COVID-19. CDR3 bases: TGTGCCAGCAGTAGACAGGGGGCTGGCACAGATACGCAGTATTTT. This encodes CASSRQGAGTDTQYF.